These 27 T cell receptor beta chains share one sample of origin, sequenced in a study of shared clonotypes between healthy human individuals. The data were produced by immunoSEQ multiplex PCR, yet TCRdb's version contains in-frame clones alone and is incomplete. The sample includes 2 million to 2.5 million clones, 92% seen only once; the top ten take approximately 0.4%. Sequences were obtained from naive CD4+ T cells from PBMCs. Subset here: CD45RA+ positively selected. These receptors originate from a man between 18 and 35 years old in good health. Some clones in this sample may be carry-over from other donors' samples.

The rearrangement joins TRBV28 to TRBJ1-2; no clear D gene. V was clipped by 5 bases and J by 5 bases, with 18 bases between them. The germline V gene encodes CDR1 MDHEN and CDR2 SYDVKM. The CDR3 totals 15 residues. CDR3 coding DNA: TGTGCCAGCAGTCTTCAGGAGTCGGGGATTTATGGCTACACCTTC. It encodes CASSLQESGIYGYTF.

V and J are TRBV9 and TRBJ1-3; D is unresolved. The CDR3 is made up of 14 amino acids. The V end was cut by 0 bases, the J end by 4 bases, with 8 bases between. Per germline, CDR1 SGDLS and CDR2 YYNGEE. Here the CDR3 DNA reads TGTGCCAGCAGCGTAGGAAGGGAAGGAAACACCATATATTTT. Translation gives CASSVGREGNTIYF.

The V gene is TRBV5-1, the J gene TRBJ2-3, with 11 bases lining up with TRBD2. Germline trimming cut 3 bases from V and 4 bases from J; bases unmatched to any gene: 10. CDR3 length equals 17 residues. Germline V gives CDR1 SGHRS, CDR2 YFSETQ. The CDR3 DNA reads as TGCGCCAGCAGCTCCACATTAGCGGGAGGGCTCGCAGATACGCAGTATTTT. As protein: CASSSTLAGGLADTQYF.

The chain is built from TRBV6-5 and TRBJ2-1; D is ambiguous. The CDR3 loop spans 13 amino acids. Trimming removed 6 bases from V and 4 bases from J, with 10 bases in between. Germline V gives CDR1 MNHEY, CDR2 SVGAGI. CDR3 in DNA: TGTGCCAGCAGAGAAGACAATTACAATGAGCAGTTCTTC. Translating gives CASREDNYNEQFF.

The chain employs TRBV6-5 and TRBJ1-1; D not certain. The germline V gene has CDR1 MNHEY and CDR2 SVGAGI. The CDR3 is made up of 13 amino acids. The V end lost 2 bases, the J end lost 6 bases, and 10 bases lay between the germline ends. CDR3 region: CASSYRWAAEAFF. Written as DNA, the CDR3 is TGTGCCAGCAGTTACAGGTGGGCAGCTGAAGCTTTCTTT.

CDR3 sequence (DNA): TGTGCCAGCAGCTTAGGTATAGACCCTATGATATCAGGCGGACTGGGTACCTTC. As protein: CASSLGIDPMISGGLGTF. The rearrangement joins TRBV7-2 to TRBJ1-2, with no clear D. Germline CDR1 and CDR2: SGHTA and FQGNSA. Between the trimmed V and J ends, which lost 1 base and 14 bases, there was a span of 32 bases. The CDR3 runs to 18 residues.

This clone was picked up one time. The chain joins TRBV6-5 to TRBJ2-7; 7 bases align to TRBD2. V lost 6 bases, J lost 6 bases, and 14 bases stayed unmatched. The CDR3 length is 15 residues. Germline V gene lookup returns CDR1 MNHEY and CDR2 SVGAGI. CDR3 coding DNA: TGTGCCAGCAGGCCGACTAGCCCCGGGAGAGGCGAGCAGTACTTC. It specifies CASRPTSPGRGEQYF.

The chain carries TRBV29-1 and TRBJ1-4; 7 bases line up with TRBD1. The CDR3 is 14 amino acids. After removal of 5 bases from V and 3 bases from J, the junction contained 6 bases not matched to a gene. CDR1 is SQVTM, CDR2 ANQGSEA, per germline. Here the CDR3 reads CSVIRQGPNEKLFF. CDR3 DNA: TGCAGCGTTATCCGACAGGGTCCTAATGAAAAACTGTTTTTT. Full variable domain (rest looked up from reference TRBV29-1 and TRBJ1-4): SAVISQKPSRDICQRGTSLTIQCQVDSQVTMMFWYRQQPGQSLTLIATANQGSEATYESGFVIDKFPISRPNLTFSTLTVSNMSPEDSSIYLCSVIRQGPNEKLFFGSGTQLSVL.

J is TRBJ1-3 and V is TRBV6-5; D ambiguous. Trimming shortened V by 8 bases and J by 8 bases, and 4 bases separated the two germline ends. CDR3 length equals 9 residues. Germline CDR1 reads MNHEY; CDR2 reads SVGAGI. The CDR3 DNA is TGTGCCAGCGGGGACACCATATATTTT. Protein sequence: CASGDTIYF.

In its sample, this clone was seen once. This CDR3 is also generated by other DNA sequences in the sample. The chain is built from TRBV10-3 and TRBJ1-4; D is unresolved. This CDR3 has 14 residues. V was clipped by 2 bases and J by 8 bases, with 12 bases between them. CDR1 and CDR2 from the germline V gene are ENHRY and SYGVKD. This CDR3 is CAISETGGREKLFF. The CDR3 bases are TGTGCCATCAGTGAGACCGGAGGACGGGAAAAACTGTTTTTT.

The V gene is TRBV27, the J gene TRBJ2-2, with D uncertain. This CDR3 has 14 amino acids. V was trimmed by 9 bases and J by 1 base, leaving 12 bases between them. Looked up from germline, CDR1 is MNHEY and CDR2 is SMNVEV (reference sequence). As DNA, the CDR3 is TGTGCCAGTAGAGTGTTAGGGAACACCGGGGAGCTGTTTTTT. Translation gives CASRVLGNTGELFF.

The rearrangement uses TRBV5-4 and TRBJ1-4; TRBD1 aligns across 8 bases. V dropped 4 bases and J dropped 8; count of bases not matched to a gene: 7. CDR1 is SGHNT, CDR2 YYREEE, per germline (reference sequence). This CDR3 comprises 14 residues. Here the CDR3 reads CASSVRGRREKLFF. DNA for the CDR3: TGTGCCAGCAGCGTCAGGGGGCGGCGGGAAAAACTGTTTTTT.

CDR3 in DNA: TGTGCCAGCAGCGGTCCGGGACAGCAGTCTGGAAACACCATATATTTT. As protein: CASSGPGQQSGNTIYF. The rearrangement uses TRBV28 and TRBJ1-3; TRBD1 matches 7 bases. The CDR3 sequence is 16 residues long. With 6 bases clipped from V and 1 base from J, the junction kept 9 bases outside the gene matches. Germline V lookup: CDR1 MDHEN, CDR2 SYDVKM.

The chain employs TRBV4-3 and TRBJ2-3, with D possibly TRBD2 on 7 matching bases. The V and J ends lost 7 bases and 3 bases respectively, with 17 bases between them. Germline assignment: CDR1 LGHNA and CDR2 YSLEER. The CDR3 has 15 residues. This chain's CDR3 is CASKRGRGGTDTQYF. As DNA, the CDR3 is TGCGCCAGCAAAAGGGGGAGGGGCGGGACAGATACGCAGTATTTT.

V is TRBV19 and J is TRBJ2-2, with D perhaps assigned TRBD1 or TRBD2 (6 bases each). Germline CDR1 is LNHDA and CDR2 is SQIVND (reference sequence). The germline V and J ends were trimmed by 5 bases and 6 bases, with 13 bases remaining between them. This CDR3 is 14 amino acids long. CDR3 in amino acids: CASSSNREAGELFF. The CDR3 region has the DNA TGTGCCAGTAGTTCTAACAGGGAGGCCGGGGAGCTGTTTTTT. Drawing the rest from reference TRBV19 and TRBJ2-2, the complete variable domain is DGGITQSPKYLFRKEGQNVTLSCEQNLNHDAMYWYRQDPGQGLRLIYYSQIVNDFQKGDIAEGYSVSREKKESFPLTVTSAQKNPTAFYLCASSSNREAGELFFGEGSRLTVL.

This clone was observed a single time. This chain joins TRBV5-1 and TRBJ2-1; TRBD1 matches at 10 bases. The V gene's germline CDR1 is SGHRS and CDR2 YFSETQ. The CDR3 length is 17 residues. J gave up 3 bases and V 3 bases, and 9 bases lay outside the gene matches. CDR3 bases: TGCGCCAGCAGCTGGGGACAGGGGCGGGAGTACTACAATGAGCAGTTCTTC. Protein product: CASSWGQGREYYNEQFF.

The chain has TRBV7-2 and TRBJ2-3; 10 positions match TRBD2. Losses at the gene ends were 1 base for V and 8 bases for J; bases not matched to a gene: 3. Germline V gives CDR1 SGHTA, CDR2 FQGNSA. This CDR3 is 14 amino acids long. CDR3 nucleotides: TGTGCCAGCAGCTTAGTACTAGCGGGGACTACGCAGTATTTT. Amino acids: CASSLVLAGTTQYF.

Here the CDR3 reads CASPPTSDSYEQYF. The CDR3 bases are TGCGCCAGCCCGCCTACCTCAGACTCCTACGAGCAGTACTTC. This sequence joins TRBV5-1 and TRBJ2-7; D not certain. Germline V CDR1 and CDR2: SGHRS, YFSETQ. Trimming removed 7 bases at V and 0 bases at J, with 14 bases between. This CDR3 region has 14 residues.

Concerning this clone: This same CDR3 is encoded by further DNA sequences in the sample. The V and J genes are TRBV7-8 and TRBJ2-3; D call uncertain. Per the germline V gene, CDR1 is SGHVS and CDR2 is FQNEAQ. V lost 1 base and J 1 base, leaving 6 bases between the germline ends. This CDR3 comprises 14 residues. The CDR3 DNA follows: TGTGCCAGCAGCTTAGGATCTCGCACAGATACGCAGTATTTT. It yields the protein CASSLGSRTDTQYF.

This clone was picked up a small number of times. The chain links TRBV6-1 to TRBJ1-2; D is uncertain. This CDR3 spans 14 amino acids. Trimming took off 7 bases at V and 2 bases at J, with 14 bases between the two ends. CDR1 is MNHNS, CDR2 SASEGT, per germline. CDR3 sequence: CASTKGRSNYGYTF. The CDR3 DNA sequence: TGTGCCAGCACCAAAGGACGTTCAAACTATGGCTACACCTTC.

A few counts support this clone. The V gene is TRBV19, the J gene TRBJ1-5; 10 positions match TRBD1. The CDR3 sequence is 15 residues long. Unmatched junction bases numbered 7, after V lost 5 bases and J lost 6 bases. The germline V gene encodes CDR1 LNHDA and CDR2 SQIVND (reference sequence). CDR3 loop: CASSFGTGAGQPQHF. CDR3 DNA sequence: TGTGCCAGTAGTTTCGGGACAGGGGCTGGTCAGCCCCAGCATTTT.

The CDR3 DNA sequence: TGTGCCAGCAGACTTGGGGTGACAGGAGCCGGTGCTAATGAAAAACTGTTTTTT. Its protein product is CASRLGVTGAGANEKLFF. This chain links TRBV2 with TRBJ1-4; a possible D gene is TRBD1 (6 bases). V was shortened by 6 bases and J by 3 bases, with 23 bases between the two germline ends. Germline values: CDR1 SNHLY, CDR2 FYNNEI. The CDR3 is 18 amino acids. Full variable domain (remainder filled in from reference TRBV2 and TRBJ1-4): EPEVTQTPSHQVTQMGQEVILRCVPISNHLYFYWYRQILGQKVEFLVSFYNNEISEKSEIFDDQFSVERPDGSNFTLKIRSTKLEDSAMYFCASRLGVTGAGANEKLFFGSGTQLSVL.

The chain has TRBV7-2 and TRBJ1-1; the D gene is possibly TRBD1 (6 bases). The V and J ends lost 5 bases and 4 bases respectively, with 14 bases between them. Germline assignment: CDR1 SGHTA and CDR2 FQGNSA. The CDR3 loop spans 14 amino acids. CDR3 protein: CASSRGTLATEAFF. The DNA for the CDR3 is TGTGCCAGCAGCCGAGGGACATTGGCCACTGAAGCTTTCTTT.

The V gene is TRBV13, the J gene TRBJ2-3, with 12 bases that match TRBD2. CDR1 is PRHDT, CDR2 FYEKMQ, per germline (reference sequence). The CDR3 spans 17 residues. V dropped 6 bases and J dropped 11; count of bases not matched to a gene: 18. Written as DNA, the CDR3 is TGTGCCAGCAGTTCTTACCGGACTAGCGGGGCCGCAAGCGGGCAGTATTTT. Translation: CASSSYRTSGAASGQYF.

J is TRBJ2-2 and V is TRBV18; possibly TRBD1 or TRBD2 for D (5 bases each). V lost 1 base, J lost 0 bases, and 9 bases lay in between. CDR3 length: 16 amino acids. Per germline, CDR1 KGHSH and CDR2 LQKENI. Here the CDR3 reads CASSPQGPANTGELFF. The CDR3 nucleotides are TGTGCCAGCTCACCACAGGGACCGGCGAACACCGGGGAGCTGTTTTTT.

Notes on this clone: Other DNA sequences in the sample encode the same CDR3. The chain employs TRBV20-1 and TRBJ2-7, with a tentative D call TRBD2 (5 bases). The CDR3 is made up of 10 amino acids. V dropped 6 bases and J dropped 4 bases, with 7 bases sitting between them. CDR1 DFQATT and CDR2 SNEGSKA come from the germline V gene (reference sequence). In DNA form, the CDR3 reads TGCAGTGCCCCGGGATACGAGCAGTACTTC. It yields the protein CSAPGYEQYF.

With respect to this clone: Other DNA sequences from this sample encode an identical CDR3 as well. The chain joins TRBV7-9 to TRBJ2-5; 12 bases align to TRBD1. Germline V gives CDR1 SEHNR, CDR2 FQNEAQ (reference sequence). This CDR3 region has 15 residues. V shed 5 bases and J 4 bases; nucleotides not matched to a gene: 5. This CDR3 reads CASSKGTGGVETQYF. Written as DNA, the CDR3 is TGTGCCAGCAGCAAGGGGACAGGGGGCGTAGAGACCCAGTACTTC. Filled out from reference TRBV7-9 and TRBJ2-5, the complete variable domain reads DTGVSQNPRHKITKRGQNVTFRCDPISEHNRLYWYRQTLGQGPEFLTYFQNEAQLEKSRLLSDRFSAERPKGSFSTLEIQRTEQGDSAMYLCASSKGTGGVETQYFGPGTRLLVL.